This T cell receptor (beta chain) emerged from a study of T cells after yellow fever vaccination. Study-wide results and caveats: Contamination by abundant bulk-population clonotypes could be present in FACS-sorted repertoires.

TCRdb re-derived calls from the 5' RACE reads in MiXCR, one entry per CDR3 protein. The sample includes roughly 320,000 distinct CDR3 sequences, roughly 10% seen only once; the top ten take roughly 3%. In the case of this clonotype: What it binds is not known.

The germline V gene encodes CDR1 SGHTA and CDR2 FQGNSA. The CDR3 is 13 residues long. Trimming stripped 7 bases from V and 5 bases from J, with 13 bases between. This specimen consisted of CD4+ T cells sorted from PBMCs, obtained 45 days after the yellow fever booster vaccination. This TCR was sampled from a man aged 18-30 years who received the YFV17D yellow fever vaccine. The V call is TRBV7-2, the J call TRBJ2-3, with D tentatively TRBD2 (5 bases). CDR3 sequence reads: CASTLRAGDTQYF. The CDR3 DNA sequence: TGTGCCAGCACCTTGAGGGCGGGAGATACGCAGTATTTT.